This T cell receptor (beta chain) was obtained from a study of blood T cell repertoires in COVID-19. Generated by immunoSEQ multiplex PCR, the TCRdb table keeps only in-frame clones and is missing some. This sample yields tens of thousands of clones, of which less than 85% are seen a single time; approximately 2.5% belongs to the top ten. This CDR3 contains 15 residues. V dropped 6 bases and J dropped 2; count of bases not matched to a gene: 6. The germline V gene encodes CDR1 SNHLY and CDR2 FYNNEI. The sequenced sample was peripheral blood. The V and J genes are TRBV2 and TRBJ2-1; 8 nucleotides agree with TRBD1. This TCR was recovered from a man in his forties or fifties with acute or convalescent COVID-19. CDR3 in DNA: TGTGCCAGCAGGCCGGGACAGGCTCCCTACAATGAGCAGTTCTTC. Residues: CASRPGQAPYNEQFF.